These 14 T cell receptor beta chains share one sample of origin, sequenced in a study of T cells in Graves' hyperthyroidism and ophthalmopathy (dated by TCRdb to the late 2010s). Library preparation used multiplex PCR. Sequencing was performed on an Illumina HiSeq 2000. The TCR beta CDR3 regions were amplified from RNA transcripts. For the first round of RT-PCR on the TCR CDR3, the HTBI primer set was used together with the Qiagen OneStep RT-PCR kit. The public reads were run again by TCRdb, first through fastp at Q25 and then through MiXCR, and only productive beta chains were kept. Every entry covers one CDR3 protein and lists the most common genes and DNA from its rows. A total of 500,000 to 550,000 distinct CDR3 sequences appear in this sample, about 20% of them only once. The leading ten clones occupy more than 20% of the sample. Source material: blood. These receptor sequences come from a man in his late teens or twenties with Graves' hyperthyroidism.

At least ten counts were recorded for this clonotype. In DNA form, the CDR3 reads TGTGCCAGCACCGAATTCCCTGGGACAGGGGTTACCTACGAGCAGTACTTC. This gives the protein CASTEFPGTGVTYEQYF. The J gene is TRBJ2-7, the V gene TRBV6-5, with 10 bases that match TRBD1. Germline V CDR1 and CDR2: MNHEY, SVGAGI. Trimming removed 7 bases from V and 2 bases from J; junction bases left unmatched: 14. The CDR3 extends over 17 amino acids.

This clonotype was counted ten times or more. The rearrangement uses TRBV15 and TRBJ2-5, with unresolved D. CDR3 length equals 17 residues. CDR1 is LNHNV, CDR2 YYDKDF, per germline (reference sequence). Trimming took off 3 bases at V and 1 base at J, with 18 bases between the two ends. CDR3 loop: CATSSYGHKATQETQYF. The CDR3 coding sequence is TGTGCCACCAGCAGCTACGGCCACAAGGCGACCCAAGAGACCCAGTACTTC.

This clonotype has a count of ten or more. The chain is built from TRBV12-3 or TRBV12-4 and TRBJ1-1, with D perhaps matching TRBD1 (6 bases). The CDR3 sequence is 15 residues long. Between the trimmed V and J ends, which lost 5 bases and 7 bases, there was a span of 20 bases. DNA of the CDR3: TGTGCCAGCAGTCCGCTGAACTGGAGGGGGAATGAAGCTTTCTTT. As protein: CASSPLNWRGNEAFF.

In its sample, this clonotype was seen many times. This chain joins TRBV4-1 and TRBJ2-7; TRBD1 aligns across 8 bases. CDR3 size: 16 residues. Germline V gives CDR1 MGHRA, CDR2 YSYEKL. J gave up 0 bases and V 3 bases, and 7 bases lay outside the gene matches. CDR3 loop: CASSHVGQGSSYEQYF. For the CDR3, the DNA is TGCGCCAGCAGCCATGTAGGACAGGGAAGCTCCTACGAGCAGTACTTC.

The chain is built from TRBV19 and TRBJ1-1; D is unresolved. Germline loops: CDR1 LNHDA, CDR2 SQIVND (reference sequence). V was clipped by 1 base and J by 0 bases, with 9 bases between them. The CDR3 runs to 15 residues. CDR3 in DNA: TGTGCCAGTAGTATAGCGGGAGGAATGAACACTGAAGCTTTCTTT. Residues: CASSIAGGMNTEAFF.

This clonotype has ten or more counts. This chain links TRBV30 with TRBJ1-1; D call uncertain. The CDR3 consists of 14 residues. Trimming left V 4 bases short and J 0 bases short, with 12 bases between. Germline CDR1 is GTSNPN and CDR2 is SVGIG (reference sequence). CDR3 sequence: CAWTPWGLNTEAFF. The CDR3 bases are TGTGCCTGGACCCCGTGGGGATTGAACACTGAAGCTTTCTTT.

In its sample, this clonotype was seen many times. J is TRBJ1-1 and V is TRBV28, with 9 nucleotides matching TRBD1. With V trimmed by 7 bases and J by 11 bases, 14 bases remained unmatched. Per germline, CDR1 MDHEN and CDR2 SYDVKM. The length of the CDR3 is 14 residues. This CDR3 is CASNYQTGGTDAFF. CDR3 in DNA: TGTGCCAGCAACTACCAGACAGGGGGAACCGACGCTTTCTTT.

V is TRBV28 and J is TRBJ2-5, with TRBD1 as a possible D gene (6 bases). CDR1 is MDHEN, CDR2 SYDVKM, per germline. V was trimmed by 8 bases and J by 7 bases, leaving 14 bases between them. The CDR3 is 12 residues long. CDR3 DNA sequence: TGTGCCAGCTCCGAGGGGGTTTGGACCCAGTACTTC. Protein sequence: CASSEGVWTQYF.

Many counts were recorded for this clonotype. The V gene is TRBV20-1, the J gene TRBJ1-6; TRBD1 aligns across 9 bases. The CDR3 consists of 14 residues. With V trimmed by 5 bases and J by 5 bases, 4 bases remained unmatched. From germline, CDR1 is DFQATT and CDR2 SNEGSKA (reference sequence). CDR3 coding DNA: TGCAGTGCTGGACAGGGGTACGATAATTCACCCCTCCACTTT. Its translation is CSAGQGYDNSPLHF.

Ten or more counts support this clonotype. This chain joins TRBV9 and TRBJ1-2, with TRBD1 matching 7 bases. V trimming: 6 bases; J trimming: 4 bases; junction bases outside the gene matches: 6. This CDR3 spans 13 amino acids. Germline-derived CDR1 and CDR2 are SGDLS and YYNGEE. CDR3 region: CASTAGDSYGYTF. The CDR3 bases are TGTGCCAGCACAGCGGGGGACAGCTATGGCTACACCTTC.

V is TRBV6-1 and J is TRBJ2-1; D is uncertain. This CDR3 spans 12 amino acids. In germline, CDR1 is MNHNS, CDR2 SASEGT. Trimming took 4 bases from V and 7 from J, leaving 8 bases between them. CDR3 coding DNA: TGTGCCAGCAGTGTCGAGAGGAATGAGCAGTTCTTC. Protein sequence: CASSVERNEQFF.

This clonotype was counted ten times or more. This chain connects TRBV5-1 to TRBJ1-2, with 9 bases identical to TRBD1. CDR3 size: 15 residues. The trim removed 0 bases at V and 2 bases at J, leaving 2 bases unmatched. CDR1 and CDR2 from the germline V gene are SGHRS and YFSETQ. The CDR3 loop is CASSLEDRGNYGYTF. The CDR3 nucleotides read TGCGCCAGCAGCTTGGAGGACAGGGGAAACTATGGCTACACCTTC.

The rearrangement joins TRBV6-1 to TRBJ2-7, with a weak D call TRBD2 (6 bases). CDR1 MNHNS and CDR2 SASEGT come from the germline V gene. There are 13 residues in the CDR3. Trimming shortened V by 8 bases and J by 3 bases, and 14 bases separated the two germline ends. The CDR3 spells CASCRDLNYEQYF. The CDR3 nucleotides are TGTGCCAGCTGCCGGGACTTGAACTACGAGCAGTACTTC.

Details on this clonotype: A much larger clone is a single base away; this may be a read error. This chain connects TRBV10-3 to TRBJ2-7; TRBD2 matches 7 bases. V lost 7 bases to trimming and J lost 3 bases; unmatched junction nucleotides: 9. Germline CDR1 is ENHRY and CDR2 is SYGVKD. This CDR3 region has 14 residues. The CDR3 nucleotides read TGTGCCATCAATACTTTTGGGGGGGACTACGAGCAGTACTTC. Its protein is CAINTFGGDYEQYF.